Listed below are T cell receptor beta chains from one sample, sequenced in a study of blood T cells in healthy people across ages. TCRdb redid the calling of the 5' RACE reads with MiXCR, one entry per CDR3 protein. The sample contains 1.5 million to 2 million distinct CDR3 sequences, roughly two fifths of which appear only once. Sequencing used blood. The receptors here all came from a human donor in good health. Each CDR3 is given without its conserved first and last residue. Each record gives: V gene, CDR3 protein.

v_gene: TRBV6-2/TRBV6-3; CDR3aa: ASSYSLAGAPSSYNEQF
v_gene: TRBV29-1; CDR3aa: SVSEGFASYEQY
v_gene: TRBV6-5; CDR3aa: ASTAARAQETQY
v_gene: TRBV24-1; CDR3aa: ATSDVYNEQY
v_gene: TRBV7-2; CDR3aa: ASSFPRNEKLF
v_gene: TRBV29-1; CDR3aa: SASHPGLNYEQY
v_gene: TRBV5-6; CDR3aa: ASSVLNSADEQF
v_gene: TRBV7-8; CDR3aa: ASSSNSGIPYEQY
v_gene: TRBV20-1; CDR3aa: SATTGAGNTIY
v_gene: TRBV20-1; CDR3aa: SARGLSTDTQY
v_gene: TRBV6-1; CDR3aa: ASSENPGTASNQPQH
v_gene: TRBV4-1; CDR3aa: ASSLRQGGDNGYT
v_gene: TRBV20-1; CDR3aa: SAKGGGGGNEQF
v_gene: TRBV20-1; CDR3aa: SAREQGSCDEQF
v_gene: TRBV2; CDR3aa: ASSGLKAETQY